These T cell receptor beta chains were read from a single sample in a study of radiotherapy plus CTLA-4 blockade in lung cancer. Clones were read by immunoSEQ multiplex PCR, and TCRdb kept only the in-frame ones, dropping some. The sample has around 110,000 clones; 70% to 90% are singletons. The source material was peripheral blood, sampled from a patient treated with radiotherapy plus ipilimumab. All receptors derive from a human donor with non-small cell lung cancer that progressed on radiotherapy plus ipilimumab. Both conserved end residues are part of each CDR3.

TRBV15	CATSPGGEHYGYTF
TRBV7-6	CASSLDKNTEAFF
TRBV29-1	CSVERGSLTGELFF
TRBV12-5	CASGPTMGGMSQPQHF
TRBV19	CASSLTGDSNQPQHF
TRBV2	CASKSYGEETQYF
TRBV5-1	CASSLMGFSYEQYF
TRBV6-1	CASSDWARVTDTQYF
TRBV6-1	CASARARTYEQYF
TRBV4-2	CASSQGVGPTNEKLFF
TRBV5-1	CASSLVLAGTDTQYF
TRBV30	CAWSAGSGSHEQYF
TRBV4-2	CASSQALEGQPQHF
TRBV29-1	CSVARGDTEAFF
TRBV5-1	CASSSGGQGNTEAFF
TRBV4-3	CASSSQVGGTYGYTF
TRBV2	CASTGSGRDNNEQFF
TRBV5-6	CASSAGPRVTLYGYTF
TRBV6-5	CASSSFAGSRETQYF
TRBV7-8	CASSSTGKNYGYTF
TRBV19	CASSGLAISPDTQYF
TRBV7-9	CASSLVGVGTQYF
TRBV14	CASSPAGVSGNTIYF
TRBV11-2	CASRGDSSYEQYF
TRBV2	CASSAGLVHEQYF
TRBV7-3	CASSLSGGMETQYF
TRBV11-2	CASSPTGTHNEKLFF
TRBV10-3	CATGGTGRRGGYTF
TRBV5-1	CASSRGQFFDEQYF
TRBV18	CASSRSGATDTQYF
TRBV16	CASSQFEGGSGNTIYF